This T cell receptor (beta chain) was captured by sequencing in a study of control samples from healthy donors and cancer patients. The CDR3 runs to 15 residues. Per the germline V gene, CDR1 is SGHNT and CDR2 is YENEEA. Trimming took 3 bases from V and 6 from J; bases not matched to a gene: 6. Here immunoSEQ multiplex PCR was the method, and the copy in TCRdb shows in-frame clones only, minus some. The table shows some 130,000 clones, with 90% occurring only once. V is TRBV11-3 and J is TRBJ2-1; 9 nucleotides match TRBD2. Sequenced sample: blood. The clonotype comes from a man aged 40-49 years in good health. DNA of the CDR3: TGTGCCAGCAGCTTTCGACGCGGGGGGGCCAATGAGCAGTTCTTC. Protein sequence: CASSFRRGGANEQFF.